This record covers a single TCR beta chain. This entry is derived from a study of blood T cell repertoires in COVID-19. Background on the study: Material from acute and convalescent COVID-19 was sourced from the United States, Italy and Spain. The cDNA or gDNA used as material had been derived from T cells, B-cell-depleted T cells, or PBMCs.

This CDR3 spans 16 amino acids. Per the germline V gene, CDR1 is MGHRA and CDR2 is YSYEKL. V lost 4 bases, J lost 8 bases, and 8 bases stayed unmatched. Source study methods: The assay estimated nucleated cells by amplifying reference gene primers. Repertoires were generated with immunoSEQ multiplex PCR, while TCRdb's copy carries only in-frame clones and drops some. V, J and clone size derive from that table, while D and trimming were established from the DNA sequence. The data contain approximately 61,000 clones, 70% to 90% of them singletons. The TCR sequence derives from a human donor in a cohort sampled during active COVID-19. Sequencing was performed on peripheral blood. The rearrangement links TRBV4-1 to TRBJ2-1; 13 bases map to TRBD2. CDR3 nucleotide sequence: TGCGCCAGCAGCCGAGCGGGACTAGCGGGATTAGATGAGCAGTTCTTC. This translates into CASSRAGLAGLDEQFF.